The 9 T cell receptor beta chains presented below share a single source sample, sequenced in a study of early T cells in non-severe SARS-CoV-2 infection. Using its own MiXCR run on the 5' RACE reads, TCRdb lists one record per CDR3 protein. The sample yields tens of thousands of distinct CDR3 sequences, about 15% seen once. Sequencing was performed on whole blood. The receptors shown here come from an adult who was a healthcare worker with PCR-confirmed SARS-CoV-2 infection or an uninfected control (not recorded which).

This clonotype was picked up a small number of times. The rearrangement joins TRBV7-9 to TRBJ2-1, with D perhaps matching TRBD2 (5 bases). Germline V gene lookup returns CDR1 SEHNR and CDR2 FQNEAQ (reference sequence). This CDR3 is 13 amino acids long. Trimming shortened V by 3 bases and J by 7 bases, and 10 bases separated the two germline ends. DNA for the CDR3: TGTGCCAGCAGCTTTTCGGGGATAAATGAGCAGTTCTTC. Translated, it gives CASSFSGINEQFF.

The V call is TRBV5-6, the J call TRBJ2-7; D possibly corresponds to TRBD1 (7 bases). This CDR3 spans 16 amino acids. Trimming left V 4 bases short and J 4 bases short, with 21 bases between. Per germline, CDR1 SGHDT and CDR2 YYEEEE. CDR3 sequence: CASSRKGQRVGYEQYF. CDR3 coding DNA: TGTGCCAGCAGCCGTAAGGGACAGCGGGTAGGGTACGAGCAGTACTTC.

For the CDR3, the DNA is TGCAGAGCCAAGGGGGCGGAGGAAAAACTGTTTTTT. Translation: CRAKGAEEKLFF. The chain has TRBV20-1 and TRBJ1-4; 7 bases agree with TRBD1. Germline V gene lookup returns CDR1 DFQATT and CDR2 SNEGSKA (reference sequence). The CDR3 runs to 12 residues.

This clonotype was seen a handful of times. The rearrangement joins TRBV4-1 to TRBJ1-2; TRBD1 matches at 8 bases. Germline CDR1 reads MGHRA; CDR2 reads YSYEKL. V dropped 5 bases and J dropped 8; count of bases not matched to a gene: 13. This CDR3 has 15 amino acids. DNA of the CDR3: TGCGCCAGCAGCACCGGACCGCAGGGGGCGAAGGGCTACACCTTC. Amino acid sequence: CASSTGPQGAKGYTF.

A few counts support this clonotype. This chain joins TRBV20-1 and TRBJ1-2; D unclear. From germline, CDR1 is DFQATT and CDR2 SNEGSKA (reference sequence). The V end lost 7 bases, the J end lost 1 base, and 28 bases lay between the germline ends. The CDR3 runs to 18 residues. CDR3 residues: CSVQRLQWVGTLNYGYTF. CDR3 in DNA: TGCAGTGTTCAGAGGCTTCAATGGGTCGGAACCCTTAACTATGGCTACACCTTC.

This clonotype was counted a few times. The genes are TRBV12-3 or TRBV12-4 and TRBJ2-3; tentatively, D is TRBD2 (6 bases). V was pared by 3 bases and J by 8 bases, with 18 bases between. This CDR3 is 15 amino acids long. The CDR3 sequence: CASSFFVRDLGTQYF. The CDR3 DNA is TGTGCCAGCAGTTTCTTTGTCAGGGACTTGGGTACGCAGTATTTT.

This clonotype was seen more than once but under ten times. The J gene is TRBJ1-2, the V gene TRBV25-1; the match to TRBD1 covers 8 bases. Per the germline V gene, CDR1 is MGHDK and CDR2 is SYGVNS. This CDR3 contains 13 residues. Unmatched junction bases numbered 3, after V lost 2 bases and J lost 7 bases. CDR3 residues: CASSEPDRAGYTF. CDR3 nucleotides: TGTGCCAGCAGTGAACCGGACAGGGCTGGCTACACCTTC.

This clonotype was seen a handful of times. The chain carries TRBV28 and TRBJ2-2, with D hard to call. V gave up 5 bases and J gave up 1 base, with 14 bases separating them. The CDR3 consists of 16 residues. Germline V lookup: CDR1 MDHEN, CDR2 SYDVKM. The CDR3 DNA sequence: TGTGCCAGCAGTCCCGGCTCGGCAGGGAACACCGGGGAGCTGTTTTTT. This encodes CASSPGSAGNTGELFF.

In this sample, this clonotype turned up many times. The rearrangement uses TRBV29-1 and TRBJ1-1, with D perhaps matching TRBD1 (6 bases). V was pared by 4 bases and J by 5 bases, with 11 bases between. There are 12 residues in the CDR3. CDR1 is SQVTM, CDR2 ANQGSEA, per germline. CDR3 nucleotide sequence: TGCAGCGTTGCTCTACAGGGTACTGAAGCTTTCTTT. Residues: CSVALQGTEAFF. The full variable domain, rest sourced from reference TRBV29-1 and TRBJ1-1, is SAVISQKPSRDICQRGTSLTIQCQVDSQVTMMFWYRQQPGQSLTLIATANQGSEATYESGFVIDKFPISRPNLTFSTLTVSNMSPEDSSIYLCSVALQGTEAFFGQGTRLTVV.